Each of the 14 T cell receptor beta chains below was sequenced from the same sample in a study of T-cell reconstitution after alpha-beta-depleted transplantation in children. During its preparation, the TCRbeta library received unique molecular identifiers. MiXCR, applied by TCRdb to the PCR reads, yields one record per CDR3 protein. This table has 250,000 to 400,000 distinct CDR3 sequences, over 20% appearing once. Sequenced material: PBMCs, mostly from graft donor cells, taken 180 days after TCRalphabeta/CD19-depleted stem cell transplant. Receptor source: a male patient younger than 18 who had a stem cell transplant for acute lymphoblastic leukemia, so the T cells may come from the graft donor.

A few counts support this clonotype. The chain combines TRBV29-1 with TRBJ2-7; D is ambiguous. Germline V CDR1 and CDR2: SQVTM, ANQGSEA. V was clipped by 2 bases and J by 2 bases, with 10 bases between them. This CDR3 is built from 13 residues. The CDR3 region has the DNA TGCAGCGTTGAATTAAGCAGTACCTACGAGCAGTACTTC. Its translation is CSVELSSTYEQYF.

CDR3: CASSFIANTGELFF. The CDR3 DNA is TGTGCCAGCAGTTTCATAGCAAACACCGGGGAGCTGTTTTTT. The gene calls are TRBV12-3 or TRBV12-4 and TRBJ2-2; no clear D gene. The CDR3 is made up of 14 amino acids. The V gene lost 3 bases and the J gene lost 2 bases, with 7 bases spanning the gap.

This clonotype was counted a few times. The chain couples TRBV28 to TRBJ2-1; a possible D gene is TRBD1 (5 bases). The V and J ends lost 5 bases and 2 bases respectively, with 13 bases between them. Germline V gene data show CDR1 as MDHEN and CDR2 as SYDVKM. The CDR3 spans 15 residues. This CDR3 reads CASSTWTLTYNEQFF. The DNA of the CDR3 is TGTGCCAGCAGTACCTGGACACTTACCTACAATGAGCAGTTCTTC.

This clonotype was observed a handful of times. V and J are TRBV6-5 and TRBJ2-4, with no clear D. The germline V gene has CDR1 MNHEY and CDR2 SVGAGI. The V end lost 4 bases, the J end lost 8 bases, and 12 bases lay between the germline ends. The CDR3 runs 13 residues. The CDR3 nucleotides read TGTGCCAGCAGTTCGTCCCAAGGGTACATTCAGTACTTC. It yields the protein CASSSSQGYIQYF.

The sample holds a few counts of this clonotype. This chain joins TRBV27 and TRBJ2-7, with D maybe TRBD2 (5 bases). V was shortened by 5 bases and J by 4 bases, with 12 bases between the two germline ends. The germline V gene has CDR1 MNHEY and CDR2 SMNVEV (reference sequence). The CDR3 sequence is 13 residues long. The CDR3 DNA reads as TGTGCCAGCAGTGTTATCGAGGGTTACGAGCAGTACTTC. It yields the protein CASSVIEGYEQYF.

The chain couples TRBV5-6 to TRBJ2-2; TRBD1 agrees at 9 bases. Germline V lookup: CDR1 SGHDT, CDR2 YYEEEE. This CDR3 spans 17 amino acids. Trimming cost V 3 bases and J 6 bases; bases outside gene matches: 12. The CDR3 reads CASSSFRRTGEAGELFF. The CDR3 nucleotides read TGTGCCAGCAGCTCCTTCCGGCGGACAGGGGAAGCCGGGGAGCTGTTTTTT.

In its sample, this clonotype was seen many times. The V call is TRBV6-1, the J call TRBJ1-5; 10 nucleotides agree with TRBD1. Trimming took 6 bases from V and 6 from J; bases not matched to a gene: 8. This CDR3 region has 15 residues. Germline CDR1 and CDR2: MNHNS and SASEGT. The CDR3 DNA is TGTGCCAGCAGCCGAGGGACAGGGGAGGTTCAGCCCCAGCATTTT. This codes for CASSRGTGEVQPQHF.

This clonotype was counted a few times. This chain links TRBV7-3 with TRBJ1-1; D is undetermined. CDR1 is SGHTA and CDR2 is FQGTGA in the germline V gene. V lost 5 bases and J lost 11, with 21 bases in between. This CDR3 is 14 amino acids long. CDR3 loop: CASSPLYRVPGAFF. The CDR3 DNA reads as TGTGCCAGCAGCCCCCTATACCGCGTCCCTGGGGCTTTCTTT.

This clonotype has more than one count but fewer than ten. The rearrangement uses TRBV18 and TRBJ2-7; no firm D call. Looked up from germline, CDR1 is KGHSH and CDR2 is LQKENI. V shed 5 bases and J shed 2 bases, with 4 bases lying between them. CDR3 length equals 11 residues. In DNA form, the CDR3 reads TGTGCCAGCTCAACAACCTACGAGCAGTACTTC. It encodes CASSTTYEQYF.

There are many counts of this clonotype. V usage is TRBV20-1 and J usage is TRBJ2-5; the D gene could be TRBD1 or TRBD2 (5 bases each). The germline gives CDR1 DFQATT, CDR2 SNEGSKA (reference sequence). The CDR3 extends over 13 amino acids. Trimming cost V 0 bases and J 0 bases, with 5 bases left between them. The CDR3: CSAREGHQETQYF. The CDR3 nucleotides read TGCAGTGCTAGAGAGGGACACCAAGAGACCCAGTACTTC.

This clonotype was recorded a few times. DNA for the CDR3: TGTGCCAGCAGCGTAATGGCTCGGGTCCTCTCCTACAATGAGCAGTTCTTC. Translated: CASSVMARVLSYNEQFF. The chain recombines TRBV9 with TRBJ2-1; D is ambiguous. Germline lookup yields CDR1 SGDLS and CDR2 YYNGEE. The length of the CDR3 is 17 residues. The V gene lost 1 base and the J gene lost 0 bases, with 14 bases spanning the gap. Looking up the rest from reference TRBV9 and TRBJ2-1 gives the full variable domain: DSGVTQTPKHLITATGQRVTLRCSPRSGDLSVYWYQQSLDQGLQFLIQYYNGEERAKGNILERFSAQQFPDLHSELNLSSLELGDSALYFCASSVMARVLSYNEQFFGPGTRLTVL.

The rearrangement links TRBV29-1 to TRBJ1-2, with D maybe TRBD1 (5 bases). The CDR3 is made up of 12 amino acids. Germline CDR1 is SQVTM and CDR2 is ANQGSEA. With 4 bases removed from V and 1 base from J, the gap between germline ends came to 7 bases. The CDR3 nucleotides are TGCAGCGTTGGTGGACATAACTATGGCTACACCTTC. Translating gives CSVGGHNYGYTF.

This clonotype was counted a few times. The CDR3 protein is CASSPMPSPGEQYF. The CDR3 bases are TGTGCCAGCAGCCCTATGCCCAGCCCAGGCGAGCAGTACTTC. The rearrangement uses TRBV9 and TRBJ2-7, with D hard to call. The germline V gene encodes CDR1 SGDLS and CDR2 YYNGEE. V was shortened by 4 bases and J by 6 bases, with 17 bases between the two germline ends. The CDR3 runs 14 residues.

The table lists this clonotype with a few counts. The chain recombines TRBV5-1 with TRBJ2-7; D unclear. The length of the CDR3 is 16 residues. The germline gives CDR1 SGHRS, CDR2 YFSETQ. Trimming took off 0 bases at V and 4 bases at J, with 17 bases between the two ends. Here the CDR3 DNA reads TGCGCCAGCAGCTTGGATCGTTTAGTCAGCCCTTACGAGCAGTACTTC. Translating it yields CASSLDRLVSPYEQYF.